Listed here are 21 T cell receptor beta chains from one sample, sequenced in a study of regulatory T cells in long-lasting Graves disease. Building of the TCR beta libraries involved iRepertoire HTBI primers and Arm-PCR of CDR3 regions. TCRdb passed the multiplex PCR reads through MiXCR, listing each CDR3 protein once. The data contain under 450,000 distinct CDR3 sequences, roughly 20% of them singletons. Time point of the sample: persistent/refractory GD, antithyroid drugs over 5 years with positive TRAb. Making the TCR library involved RNA that had been extracted from PBMCs. This material consisted of peripheral blood mononuclear cells (PBMCs), taken when the disease was refractory, from a patient treated with antithyroid drugs. These receptors all stem from a woman between 35 and 50 years old with Graves disease.

This clonotype has only a few counts. V gene TRBV20-1 combines with J gene TRBJ2-7; 10 bases are shared with TRBD1. The V segment lost 6 bases and the J segment 0 bases; nucleotides outside the gene matches: 2. The germline gives CDR1 DFQATT, CDR2 SNEGSKA (reference sequence). The CDR3 has 13 amino acids. As DNA, the CDR3 is TGCAGTGCCCGACAGGGGGCCTCCTACGAGCAGTACTTC. Translating gives CSARQGASYEQYF.

This chain links TRBV5-5 with TRBJ1-1; no clear D. The germline V gene has CDR1 SGHKS and CDR2 YYEKEE (reference sequence). The CDR3 length is 14 residues. V was clipped by 4 bases and J by 2 bases, with 12 bases between them. The CDR3 region is CASSLTPINTEAFF. Here the CDR3 DNA reads TGTGCCAGCAGCCTGACACCGATTAACACTGAAGCTTTCTTT.

This clonotype was seen a handful of times. The chain uses TRBV5-5 and TRBJ2-4, with D hard to call. The CDR3 spans 16 residues. CDR1 and CDR2 (germline): SGHKS, YYEKEE (reference sequence). V shed 5 bases and J shed 0 bases, with 15 bases lying between them. The CDR3 DNA is TGTGCCAGCAGTCGGAGATTGGACGGAGCCAAAAACATTCAGTACTTC. Translation gives CASSRRLDGAKNIQYF.

This clonotype was seen many times. This chain connects TRBV28 to TRBJ1-5; D is uncertain. Germline assignment: CDR1 MDHEN and CDR2 SYDVKM. Between the trimmed V and J ends, which lost 3 bases and 1 base, there was a span of 10 bases. CDR3 length: 15 amino acids. DNA for the CDR3: TGTGCCAGCAGTTTGGTTTTAGGGAGCAATCAGCCCCAGCATTTT. It is translated as CASSLVLGSNQPQHF.

This clonotype was seen more than once but under ten times. CDR3 sequence (DNA): TGTGCCAGCAGCCAGGAAGGGAACCGGGACTCAAAGACCCAGTACTTC. This gives the protein CASSQEGNRDSKTQYF. The chain uses TRBV3-1 and TRBJ2-5; tentatively, D is TRBD2 (6 bases). The V end was cut by 3 bases, the J end by 6 bases, with 20 bases between. This CDR3 has 16 residues. The germline CDR1 and CDR2 sequences are LGHDT and YNNKEL (reference sequence).

This clonotype was counted many times. The CDR3 region has the DNA TGTGCCAGCACCCCGACAGTTGCTGATTCACCCCTCCACTTT. Translated: CASTPTVADSPLHF. The gene calls are TRBV7-8 and TRBJ1-6; tentatively, D is TRBD1 (5 bases). Germline V gives CDR1 SGHVS, CDR2 FQNEAQ. The length of the CDR3 is 14 residues. The V gene lost 7 bases and the J gene lost 8 bases, with 15 bases spanning the gap.

The gene calls are TRBV28 and TRBJ2-7; D might be TRBD2 (6 bases). The CDR3 extends over 13 amino acids. Germline V lookup: CDR1 MDHEN, CDR2 SYDVKM. The ends were cut back, 5 bases at V and 9 bases at J, with 17 bases in the middle. CDR3 nucleotide sequence: TGTGCCAGCAGTACAGGCGGGACTGTCCTGCAGTACTTC. This encodes CASSTGGTVLQYF.

This clonotype was counted only a few times. The chain employs TRBV7-9 and TRBJ2-2; D gene uncertain. The germline V and J ends were trimmed by 4 bases and 6 bases, with 12 bases remaining between them. Germline values: CDR1 SEHNR, CDR2 FQNEAQ (reference sequence). The CDR3 consists of 14 residues. CDR3 coding DNA: TGTGCCAGCAGCTCTTATTCCCCGGCCGGGGAGCTGTTTTTT. As protein: CASSSYSPAGELFF.

This clonotype was recorded many times. This chain joins TRBV6-5 and TRBJ2-5, with a weak D call TRBD2 (5 bases). Germline values: CDR1 MNHEY, CDR2 SVGAGI. This CDR3 is 14 amino acids long. V was shortened by 0 bases and J by 5 bases, with 10 bases between the two germline ends. The CDR3 loop reads CASSYSSGVETQYF. CDR3 nucleotide sequence: TGTGCCAGCAGTTACTCATCCGGGGTGGAGACCCAGTACTTC.

This clonotype was seen repeatedly, ten times or more. The genes are TRBV27 and TRBJ2-2; D is perhaps TRBD1 (5 bases). This CDR3 region has 14 residues. Germline values: CDR1 MNHEY, CDR2 SMNVEV (reference sequence). Trimming left V 1 base short and J 6 bases short, with 9 bases between. CDR3 protein: CASSLYAGPGELFF. CDR3 nucleotides: TGTGCCAGCAGTTTATACGCAGGGCCCGGGGAGCTGTTTTTT.

This chain connects TRBV5-4 to TRBJ2-2; 7 bases map to TRBD2. The length of the CDR3 is 14 residues. With V trimmed by 4 bases and J by 8 bases, 8 bases remained unmatched. Germline-derived CDR1 and CDR2 are SGHNT and YYREEE (reference sequence). As DNA, the CDR3 is TGTGCCAGCAGCCGGGACTACCCTGGTGGGGAGCTGTTTTTT. It specifies CASSRDYPGGELFF.

The V gene is TRBV3-1, the J gene TRBJ1-2; D might be TRBD1 (5 bases). The germline V gene has CDR1 LGHDT and CDR2 YNNKEL (reference sequence). Trimming stripped 3 bases from V and 8 bases from J, with 19 bases between. The CDR3 consists of 15 residues. The CDR3: CASSQGFSGPYGYTF. The CDR3 DNA is TGTGCCAGCAGCCAGGGGTTTTCGGGGCCGTACGGCTACACCTTC.

There are a few counts of this clonotype. The chain combines TRBV29-1 with TRBJ2-1; D not certain. Between the trimmed V and J ends, which lost 7 bases and 3 bases, there was a span of 10 bases. CDR1 and CDR2 (germline): SQVTM, ANQGSEA. The CDR3 contains 12 residues. CDR3: CSGMGNYNEQFF. CDR3 nucleotides: TGCAGCGGAATGGGGAACTACAATGAGCAGTTCTTC.

This clonotype was counted many times. The chain combines TRBV11-2 with TRBJ2-4, with 7 bases identical to TRBD1. Germline V lookup: CDR1 SGHAT, CDR2 FQNNGV. This CDR3 has 13 residues. Trimming cost V 5 bases and J 6 bases; bases outside gene matches: 4. CDR3 nucleotide sequence: TGTGCCAGCAGCAAGGGACAGACAAACATTCAGTACTTC. This codes for CASSKGQTNIQYF.

This clonotype was counted ten times or more. This chain links TRBV2 with TRBJ1-5; D gene unclear. The length of the CDR3 is 16 residues. The germline CDR1 and CDR2 sequences are SNHLY and FYNNEI. V was cut by 1 base and J by 2 bases, with 12 bases left in between. The DNA of the CDR3 is TGTGCCAGCAGTGAAGACGTCTTCCACGGCAATCAGCCCCAGCATTTT. Translated, it gives CASSEDVFHGNQPQHF.

This clonotype occurred many times. The chain is built from TRBV29-1 and TRBJ1-1; tentatively, D is TRBD1 (6 bases). Germline CDR1 SQVTM, CDR2 ANQGSEA. The germline V and J ends were trimmed by 4 bases and 2 bases, with 8 bases remaining between them. The CDR3 loop spans 12 amino acids. CDR3 protein: CSVGGHNTEAFF. In DNA form, the CDR3 reads TGCAGCGTTGGGGGACATAACACTGAAGCTTTCTTT. The complete variable domain, with remaining parts taken from reference TRBV29-1 and TRBJ1-1, reads SAVISQKPSRDICQRGTSLTIQCQVDSQVTMMFWYRQQPGQSLTLIATANQGSEATYESGFVIDKFPISRPNLTFSTLTVSNMSPEDSSIYLCSVGGHNTEAFFGQGTRLTVV.

This clonotype has ten or more counts. V usage is TRBV2 and J usage is TRBJ2-7; 10 bases agree with TRBD1. Germline CDR1 and CDR2: SNHLY and FYNNEI. The CDR3 covers 12 residues. J gave up 4 bases and V 6 bases, and 0 bases lay outside the gene matches. The CDR3 sequence is CASRGQGYEQYF. CDR3 nucleotide sequence: TGTGCCAGCAGGGGACAGGGGTACGAGCAGTACTTC.

The V gene is TRBV6-6, the J gene TRBJ2-5; D may be TRBD1 (6 bases). CDR3 size: 16 residues. The germline V and J ends were trimmed by 0 bases and 1 base, with 12 bases remaining between them. Germline V gene sequence: CDR1 MNHNY, CDR2 SVGAGI (reference sequence). DNA of the CDR3: TGTGCCAGCAGTTACTCGCGCGGACAGTTCCAAGAGACCCAGTACTTC. Amino acids: CASSYSRGQFQETQYF.

This sequence joins TRBV6-1 and TRBJ2-1, with D hard to call. Between the trimmed V and J ends, which lost 5 bases and 0 bases, there was a span of 11 bases. The germline gives CDR1 MNHNS, CDR2 SASEGT. The length of the CDR3 is 15 residues. The CDR3 DNA sequence: TGTGCCAGCAGTCCCCTAGTAGACTCCTACAATGAGCAGTTCTTC. Its protein is CASSPLVDSYNEQFF.

This clonotype was counted many times. As DNA, the CDR3 is TGTGCCAGCGAAAAGGGTGATGTTAATCAGCCCCAGCATTTT. Protein: CASEKGDVNQPQHF. The J gene is TRBJ1-5, the V gene TRBV6-1; no reliable D call. This CDR3 spans 14 amino acids. Trimming took off 8 bases at V and 4 bases at J, with 15 bases between the two ends. Looked up from germline, CDR1 is MNHNS and CDR2 is SASEGT.

The CDR3 spells CASSLAFRDASYEQYF. CDR3 DNA: TGCGCCAGCAGCTTGGCCTTCCGGGACGCCTCCTACGAGCAGTACTTC. This chain links TRBV5-1 with TRBJ2-7; either TRBD1 or TRBD2 may fit D (5 bases each). Between the trimmed V and J ends, which lost 0 bases and 0 bases, there was a span of 13 bases. Germline V gene data show CDR1 as SGHRS and CDR2 as YFSETQ. This CDR3 contains 16 residues.